This section outlines one T cell receptor (beta chain) sequence together with its context. Its antigen is currently unknown. Assay: immunoSEQ multiplex PCR; the TCRdb copy retains only in-frame clones and omits some. The sample contains about 61,000 clones, 85% to 90% of which appear only once. This record belongs to a study of OX40 agonist ivuxolimab in advanced cancers. Study-wide context: Treatment received earlier with anti-PD-1, anti-PD-L1 or anti-CTLA-4 agents was allowed, and approximately 40% had some.

Findings and limits, study-wide: Both CD4+ and CD8+ T cell populations in blood had undergone clonal expansion by week 6 at 0.1 to 3.0 mg/kg.

Sampling of blood occurred at baseline, cycle 4 day 1, and cycle 7 day 1. The germline CDR1 and CDR2 sequences are LNHDA and SQIVND (reference sequence). V was clipped by 7 bases and J by 5 bases; unmatched bases: 4. The CDR3 spans 13 residues. This TCR derives from an adult with an advanced solid tumor such as melanoma, head and neck, liver or kidney cancer. Sequencing used CD4+ or CD8+ T cells sorted from blood, obtained in a trial of the OX40 agonist ivuxolimab. V is TRBV19 and J is TRBJ1-1, with 10 bases identical to TRBD1. The CDR3 nucleotides are TGTGCCAGTATCGACAGGGGGCGGACTGAAGCTTTCTTT. This gives the protein CASIDRGRTEAFF. The full variable domain, rest sourced from reference TRBV19 and TRBJ1-1, is DGGITQSPKYLFRKEGQNVTLSCEQNLNHDAMYWYRQDPGQGLRLIYYSQIVNDFQKGDIAEGYSVSREKKESFPLTVTSAQKNPTAFYLCASIDRGRTEAFFGQGTRLTVV.